This T cell receptor beta chain was identified during a study of cytomegalovirus exposure and HLA in healthy donors. General study results and limits: For cytomegalovirus status, the classifier reportedly gave diagnoses with high specificity and sensitivity. Highly shared variants forming one cluster were likely a sequencing artifact.

In regard to this clone: Antigen: not known.

This PCR relied on a set of 60 Vbeta primers and 13 Jbeta primers. The method was immunoSEQ multiplex PCR; TCRdb's version includes in-frame clones alone and lacks a portion of them. Its clone listing holds around 190,000 clones. This sequence originates from a woman under 40 in good health and CMV-seropositive. The sample was PBMCs.

Here the CDR3 reads CASSQVDSVDSPLHF. The CDR3 bases are TGTGCCAGCAGCCAGGTCGACTCGGTGGATTCACCCCTCCACTTT. The rearrangement joins TRBV4-2 to TRBJ1-6; D is uncertain. V was cut by 3 bases and J by 8 bases, with 14 bases left in between. The V gene's germline CDR1 is LGHNA and CDR2 YNFKEQ. This CDR3 contains 15 residues.